Listed below are T cell receptor beta chains from one sample, sequenced in a study of cytomegalovirus exposure and HLA in healthy donors. Profiling relied on immunoSEQ multiplex PCR, and the TCRdb table lists in-frame clones only, not all of them. Its table lists around 75,000 clones. Sequencing was done on a sample of PBMCs. Every receptor here comes from a man between 45 and 60 years old in good health and CMV-seropositive. Each CDR3 is given with its conserved first and last residue. D genes are given only for firm matches.

j_gene: TRBJ1-6
d_gene: TRBD1
v_gene: TRBV6-1
CDR3aa: CASGTGQDNSPLHF
CDR3nt: TGTGCCAGCGGGACAGGGCAAGACAATTCACCCCTCCACTTT

j_gene: TRBJ2-7
d_gene: TRBD2
v_gene: TRBV4-2
CDR3aa: CASSQGGRDGWYEQYF
CDR3nt: TGTGCCAGCAGCCAAGGAGGGAGGGACGGGTGGTACGAGCAGTACTTC

j_gene: TRBJ2-7
d_gene: .
v_gene: TRBV5-1
CDR3aa: CANSPKTDYEQYF
CDR3nt: TGCGCCAACAGCCCGAAGACTGACTACGAGCAGTACTTC

j_gene: TRBJ1-6
d_gene: .
v_gene: TRBV15
CDR3aa: CATGSSYNSPLHF
CDR3nt: TGTGCCACAGGGAGCTCCTATAATTCACCCCTCCACTTT

j_gene: TRBJ1-2
d_gene: .
v_gene: TRBV28
CDR3aa: CASSPPGLRGYTF
CDR3nt: TGTGCCAGCAGCCCCCCAGGGCTGAGGGGCTACACCTTC

j_gene: TRBJ1-5
d_gene: .
v_gene: TRBV4-1
CDR3aa: CASSQGGEQPQHF
CDR3nt: TGCGCCAGCAGCCAAGGGGGAGAGCAGCCCCAGCATTTT

j_gene: TRBJ1-2
d_gene: TRBD1
v_gene: TRBV5-1
CDR3aa: CASSAVPTWQGAGYTF
CDR3nt: TGCGCCAGCAGCGCGGTACCCACGTGGCAGGGGGCAGGCTACACCTTC

j_gene: TRBJ2-6
d_gene: TRBD1
v_gene: TRBV28
CDR3aa: CASTLTGYSGANVLTF
CDR3nt: TGTGCCAGCACCCTGACAGGGTACTCTGGGGCCAACGTCCTGACTTTC

j_gene: TRBJ1-5
d_gene: .
v_gene: TRBV19
CDR3aa: CASSADRSGNQPQHF
CDR3nt: TGTGCCAGTAGTGCTGACAGGTCGGGCAATCAGCCCCAGCATTTT

j_gene: TRBJ2-5
d_gene: TRBD1
v_gene: TRBV9
CDR3aa: CASSVQGGTGAAETQYF
CDR3nt: TGTGCCAGCAGCGTACAAGGGGGGACAGGGGCCGCAGAGACCCAGTACTTC

j_gene: TRBJ1-4
d_gene: TRBD1
v_gene: TRBV30
CDR3aa: CAWSWGRQGVGEKLFF
CDR3nt: TGTGCCTGGAGTTGGGGCCGACAGGGAGTAGGGGAAAAACTGTTTTTT

j_gene: TRBJ2-5
d_gene: .
v_gene: TRBV7-3
CDR3aa: CASSLAGARGETQYF
CDR3nt: TGTGCCAGCAGCTTAGCCGGGGCCCGGGGGGAGACCCAGTACTTC

j_gene: TRBJ2-2
d_gene: TRBD2
v_gene: TRBV29-1
CDR3aa: CSLTEAGGGNGELFF
CDR3nt: TGCAGCCTAACTGAGGCGGGGGGCGGGAACGGGGAGCTGTTTTTT

j_gene: TRBJ1-1
d_gene: .
v_gene: TRBV5-6
CDR3aa: CASRVRGMDTEAFF
CDR3nt: TGTGCCAGCAGGGTTCGGGGGATGGACACTGAAGCTTTCTTT

j_gene: TRBJ1-1
d_gene: .
v_gene: TRBV2
CDR3aa: CASAMTLNTEAFF
CDR3nt: TGTGCCAGTGCGATGACTCTGAACACTGAAGCTTTCTTT

j_gene: TRBJ1-1
d_gene: TRBD1
v_gene: TRBV19
CDR3aa: CASSISARGVAAFF
CDR3nt: TGTGCCAGTAGTATAAGCGCCAGGGGGGTGGCGGCTTTCTTT

j_gene: TRBJ2-5
d_gene: TRBD2
v_gene: TRBV27
CDR3aa: CASSSPMREGETQYF
CDR3nt: TGTGCCAGCAGTTCCCCCATGAGGGAGGGGGAGACCCAGTACTTC

j_gene: TRBJ2-1
d_gene: .
v_gene: TRBV20-1
CDR3aa: CSGTLYNEQFF
CDR3nt: TGCAGTGGGACTCTCTACAATGAGCAGTTCTTC

j_gene: TRBJ2-7
d_gene: .
v_gene: TRBV28
CDR3aa: CATVEEARDYEQYF
CDR3nt: TGTGCCACCGTGGAGGAAGCGCGCGATTACGAGCAGTACTTC

j_gene: TRBJ2-2
d_gene: TRBD2
v_gene: TRBV4-1
CDR3aa: CASSPSLTSGGRGELFF
CDR3nt: TGCGCCAGCAGCCCCAGTCTTACTAGCGGGGGAAGGGGGGAGCTGTTTTTT

j_gene: TRBJ1-1
d_gene: TRBD1
v_gene: TRBV19
CDR3aa: CASSTRPGQLAFF
CDR3nt: TGTGCCAGTAGTACTCGACCGGGACAGTTAGCTTTCTTT

j_gene: TRBJ2-5
d_gene: TRBD1
v_gene: TRBV19
CDR3aa: CASRAGTASQETQYF
CDR3nt: TGTGCCAGTAGAGCCGGGACAGCCTCTCAAGAGACCCAGTACTTC

j_gene: TRBJ2-3
d_gene: TRBD1
v_gene: TRBV7-9
CDR3aa: CASSFGTEEDTQYF
CDR3nt: TGTGCCAGCAGCTTCGGGACAGAAGAAGATACGCAGTATTTT

j_gene: TRBJ2-3
d_gene: TRBD2
v_gene: TRBV18
CDR3aa: CASSSTSGVTDTQYF
CDR3nt: TGTGCCAGCTCATCTACTAGCGGGGTTACAGATACGCAGTATTTT